This TCR beta chain was recovered during a study of identical twins (dated by TCRdb to 2016 to 2017). Some background on the complete study: TCR alpha and beta repertoires from monozygotic twins, unrelated adults of various ages and cord blood were deep-sequenced to test whether fetal clonotypes persist. Replicate twin experiments were performed at different times using different library preparation protocols to rule out contamination.

Beyond this particular receptor, the publication reports: Out-of-frame TCR alpha sequences shared between twins showed an excess of low generation-probability sequences compared with coincidental sharing between unrelated individuals. Because the same donors could not be followed over many years, the conclusions relied on cross-sectional statistical analysis. Excess twin sharing in beta out-of-frame sequences was weaker because fewer shared sequences lowered the signal-to-noise ratio. In monozygotic twins, out-of-frame TCR alpha sharing was systematically underestimated by recombination models, although the models agreed with sharing between unrelated individuals. Zero-insertion analyses could be partly confounded by invariant T cells such as MAIT and iNKT, though diverse VJ usage argued against such confounding for most clonotypes. Abundant cord blood beta clonotypes carried fewer insertions; young adult naive repertoires showed a weaker similar trend, while memory repertoires showed none.

The library was built by means of 5' RACE. Sequencing was carried out with an Illumina HiSeq 2000. Template switching added a universal primer binding site, and the final cDNA carried a unique molecular identifier that allowed TCR cDNA molecules to be counted accurately. First-strand cDNA for TCR alpha and beta chains was synthesized from specific primers in the conserved constant-segment region. To control for contamination, every cDNA library was double barcoded, receiving both a SMART-Mk sample barcode and Illumina barcodes. TruSeq adapter sequences, together with Illumina sample barcodes, were added in two successive PCR steps. Sequencing of the TCR alpha and beta cDNA libraries was done on the Illumina HiSeq platform using custom primers. The original methods were these. Unique molecular identifiers were extracted from raw reads with MiGEC, and CDR3 positions were determined with MiXCR. Recombination models were inferred per individual with the repgenHMM and IGoR tools using an EM algorithm. Shared clonotype analysis was performed with the tcR package in R, normalizing sharing by the product of cloneset sizes. To study raw recombination free of thymic and clonal selection effects, out-of-frame nonproductive sequences were analyzed. TCRdb itself trimmed the public reads at Q25 with fastp, ran MiXCR and retained productive beta chains. All rows with the same CDR3 protein become a single entry with the most common DNA and genes. The V and J calls follow TCRdb's processing rather than the paper's. The sample includes just over 450,000 distinct CDR3 sequences, with 14% observed a single time. Of the sample, about 0.53% is held by the ten largest clones.

Points on this clonotype: Its cognate antigen has yet to be identified. No base-level quality is on record; no much larger clone is a single base apart.

Every donor in the study was a healthy Caucasian. The twin cohort consisted of three pairs of female monozygotic twins, all aged roughly 18 to 30 years. Positive isolation kits from Invitrogen were used to isolate the CD4+ and CD8+ T cell populations. Trimming takes 2 bases off V and 6 bases off J; junction bases not matched to a gene: 12. Inclusive of the bounding cysteine and phenylalanine, the CDR3 is 16 residues long. Only the CDR3 DNA is retained, 48 bases long and in frame from the first base. The CDR1 and CDR2 encoded by the germline V gene are SGHRS and YFSETQ. The same sample was also used in a study of yellow fever vaccine responses in identical twins. The second study's authors report: According to the authors, the vaccine-induced T cell response in identical twins seemed to be partly convergent and partly specific to each individual. In identical twins, the study followed T cell clones that responded to the vaccine with precision.

The TCR comes from a woman between 18 and 29 years old in good health. Recombination joined TRBV5-1 with TRBJ2-7, and TRBD1 aligns with 9 junction nucleotides. The sequencing input was CD4+ T cells sorted from blood. Here is the DNA: TGCGCCAGCAGCTTAAGAAAGACAGGGGGAGTAGGCGAGCAGTACTTC. The translation is CASSLRKTGGVGEQYF.